The next 32 T cell receptor beta chains were all read from a single sample in a study of T cell responses to AZD1222 COVID-19 vaccine. Clones were read by immunoSEQ multiplex PCR, and TCRdb kept only the in-frame ones, dropping some. This table has some 140,000 clones, about nine tenths appearing once. This specimen consisted of peripheral blood, obtained 28 days after the second AZD1222 dose. All receptors derive from an adult who received the AZD1222 COVID-19 vaccine.

The CDR3 DNA follows: TGTGCCAGCAGCTTAGAAAGGGACAGAGAAGATACGCAGTATTTT. Its translation: CASSLERDREDTQYF. The J gene is TRBJ2-3, the V gene TRBV7-9, with 7 bases lining up with TRBD1. V lost 1 base and J lost 5; bases outside the gene matches: 6. The CDR3 is 15 residues long. Germline V gives CDR1 SEHNR, CDR2 FQNEAQ (reference sequence).

The chain combines TRBV27 with TRBJ2-1; 9 bases fit TRBD1. The CDR3 is 14 amino acids. Germline lookup yields CDR1 MNHEY and CDR2 SMNVEV (reference sequence). J lost 12 bases, V lost 5 bases, and 11 bases had no gene match. The CDR3 DNA reads as TGTGCCAGCAGTCCCAGGACAGGGGAAAGTGGGCAGTTCTTC. This translates into CASSPRTGESGQFF.

The chain has TRBV29-1 and TRBJ1-5, with TRBD1 identical over 7 bases. This CDR3 is 16 amino acids long. Trimming took 1 base from V and 0 from J; bases not matched to a gene: 6. CDR1 is SQVTM, CDR2 ANQGSEA, per germline. The CDR3 spells CSVEGDRQYSNQPQHF. The CDR3, as DNA: TGCAGCGTTGAAGGGGACAGACAATATAGCAATCAGCCCCAGCATTTT.

The chain carries TRBV6-5 and TRBJ1-2, with 10 bases lining up with TRBD1. Germline V gene data show CDR1 as MNHEY and CDR2 as SVGAGI. Losses at the gene ends were 5 bases for V and 4 bases for J; bases not matched to a gene: 7. This CDR3 comprises 15 residues. CDR3 DNA: TGTGCCAGCAGTCACGACAGGGGGCGAGCCTATGGCTACACCTTC. Amino acid sequence: CASSHDRGRAYGYTF.

The chain combines TRBV5-1 with TRBJ1-6; unclear D gene. The V end lost 0 bases, the J end lost 10 bases, and 11 bases lay between the germline ends. The CDR3 covers 14 residues. The germline gives CDR1 SGHRS, CDR2 YFSETQ. This CDR3 is CASSLGAERSPLHF. Here the CDR3 DNA reads TGCGCCAGCAGCTTGGGTGCGGAACGATCACCCCTCCACTTT.

In this sample, this clone turned up once. The chain recombines TRBV7-2 with TRBJ1-5, with D uncertain. Germline CDR1 SGHTA, CDR2 FQGNSA. The ends were cut back, 5 bases at V and 1 base at J, with 15 bases in the middle. CDR3 size: 16 residues. CDR3 sequence (DNA): TGTGCCAGCAGCCCGCGGCTAACGTCGAGCAATCAGCCCCAGCATTTT. Residues: CASSPRLTSSNQPQHF.

This clone was observed at least ten times. The V and J genes are TRBV2 and TRBJ2-3, with 15 bases matching TRBD2. Germline CDR1 SNHLY, CDR2 FYNNEI. This CDR3 comprises 15 residues. After removal of 4 bases from V and 4 bases from J, the junction contained 0 bases not matched to a gene. CDR3 region: CASSGTSGGADTQYF. CDR3 DNA: TGTGCCAGCAGTGGGACTAGCGGGGGGGCAGATACGCAGTATTTT.

This CDR3 is CASSGRDRVGPRELFF. The CDR3 DNA reads as TGTGCCAGCAGTGGCCGGGACAGGGTGGGGCCGAGGGAGCTGTTTTTT. This chain uses TRBV7-3 with TRBJ2-2; TRBD1 matches at 9 bases. This CDR3 is 16 amino acids long. Germline V CDR1 and CDR2: SGHTA, FQGTGA. V trimming: 6 bases; J trimming: 9 bases; junction bases outside the gene matches: 14.

J is TRBJ2-5 and V is TRBV5-1; 9 positions match TRBD1. Trimming cost V 4 bases and J 5 bases; bases outside gene matches: 6. This CDR3 region has 14 residues. Germline CDR1 SGHRS, CDR2 YFSETQ. The CDR3 region is CASSPGQGGETQYF. The CDR3 DNA follows: TGCGCCAGCAGCCCGGGACAGGGTGGCGAGACCCAGTACTTC. Complete variable domain (other parts from reference TRBV5-1 and TRBJ2-5): KAGVTQTPRYLIKTRGQQVTLSCSPISGHRSVSWYQQTPGQGLQFLFEYFSETQRNKGNFPGRFSGRQFSNSRSEMNVSTLELGDSALYLCASSPGQGGETQYFGPGTRLLVL.

The sample holds a few counts of this clone. The chain has TRBV7-9 and TRBJ1-4, with D possibly TRBD1 on 5 matching bases. The V gene lost 4 bases and the J gene lost 2 bases, with 20 bases spanning the gap. CDR3 length: 18 residues. Germline-derived CDR1 and CDR2 are SEHNR and FQNEAQ (reference sequence). CDR3 in DNA: TGTGCCAGCAGCTCCCCGGGACTTAAGGGTCTTACTAATGAAAAACTGTTTTTT. Its protein is CASSSPGLKGLTNEKLFF.

The chain is built from TRBV29-1 and TRBJ1-1, with TRBD1 matching over 10 bases. This CDR3 has 14 residues. V was clipped by 7 bases and J by 1 base; unmatched bases: 6. Germline CDR1 reads SQVTM; CDR2 reads ANQGSEA. The CDR3 reads CSAFGQGGNTEAFF. CDR3 DNA sequence: TGCAGCGCCTTCGGACAGGGGGGGAACACTGAAGCTTTCTTT.

The rearrangement links TRBV6-2 or TRBV6-3 to TRBJ2-3; 8 positions match TRBD2. Germline V gene data show CDR1 as MNHEY and CDR2 as SVGEGT. This CDR3 region has 14 residues. Trimming removed 4 bases from V and 0 bases from J; junction bases left unmatched: 0. This CDR3 reads CASSSGGSTDTQYF. For the CDR3, the DNA is TGTGCCAGCAGTTCGGGGGGGAGCACAGATACGCAGTATTTT.

This chain connects TRBV27 to TRBJ2-6, with D tentatively TRBD2 (6 bases). This CDR3 comprises 14 residues. The V end was cut by 8 bases, the J end by 9 bases, with 17 bases between. Germline V lookup: CDR1 MNHEY, CDR2 SMNVEV (reference sequence). CDR3 region: CASCRGGSINVLTF. In nucleotides, the CDR3 is TGTGCCAGCTGCCGGGGAGGATCCATCAACGTCCTGACTTTC.

This chain uses TRBV4-1 with TRBJ2-1, with 15 bases lining up with TRBD2. Per the germline V gene, CDR1 is MGHRA and CDR2 is YSYEKL. Trimming at V came to 0 bases and at J to 2 bases, leaving 5 bases not matched to a gene. This CDR3 is built from 19 residues. This CDR3 is CASSQERGLAGGTYNEQFF. For the CDR3, the DNA is TGCGCCAGCAGCCAAGAGAGGGGACTAGCGGGGGGTACCTACAATGAGCAGTTCTTC.

This chain joins TRBV19 and TRBJ2-2; no clear D gene. Deletions cut 10 bases from V and 4 bases from J, with 16 bases between. Germline CDR1 is LNHDA and CDR2 is SQIVND (reference sequence). The CDR3 is 14 residues long. The CDR3 DNA is TGTGCCACATCTAGGGCCCTATCCACCGGGGAGCTGTTTTTT. Protein: CATSRALSTGELFF. The full variable domain, its missing parts supplied by reference TRBV19 and TRBJ2-2, is DGGITQSPKYLFRKEGQNVTLSCEQNLNHDAMYWYRQDPGQGLRLIYYSQIVNDFQKGDIAEGYSVSREKKESFPLTVTSAQKNPTAFYLCATSRALSTGELFFGEGSRLTVL.

This chain links TRBV5-8 with TRBJ1-5; no firm D call. Trimming pared 6 bases from V and 0 bases from J, leaving 7 bases between. Germline V lookup: CDR1 SGHTS, CDR2 YDEGEE. The CDR3 covers 13 residues. The CDR3 reads CASTVYSNQPQHF. CDR3 nucleotide sequence: TGTGCCAGCACCGTTTATAGCAATCAGCCCCAGCATTTT.

This clone is a singleton in its sample. This chain connects TRBV7-9 to TRBJ1-1; perhaps TRBD1 as D (6 bases). Trimming removed 4 bases at V and 3 bases at J, with 15 bases between. The CDR3 has 15 amino acids. Germline lookup yields CDR1 SEHNR and CDR2 FQNEAQ (reference sequence). The CDR3 nucleotides are TGTGCCAGCAGCTCCCACCCAGGGGTGGACACTGAAGCTTTCTTT. Translating gives CASSSHPGVDTEAFF.

This clone was detected only once. The J gene is TRBJ2-5, the V gene TRBV12-1; the DNA was not compared with TRBD2, the D call given in the table. TRBV12-1 is given as a pseudogene. The CDR3 has 14 residues. CDR3 DNA sequence: TGTGCCAGCAGCCCCGGACTGATCCAAGAGACCCAGTACTTC. Protein product: CASSPGLIQETQYF.

The rearrangement joins TRBV2 to TRBJ1-2; D gene uncertain. Germline CDR1 and CDR2: SNHLY and FYNNEI. V lost 0 bases and J 8 bases, leaving 10 bases between the germline ends. The CDR3 has 13 amino acids. This chain's CDR3 is CASSEAHIGGYTF. In nucleotides, the CDR3 is TGTGCCAGCAGTGAAGCGCATATTGGGGGCTACACCTTC. Looking up the rest from reference TRBV2 and TRBJ1-2 gives the full variable domain: EPEVTQTPSHQVTQMGQEVILRCVPISNHLYFYWYRQILGQKVEFLVSFYNNEISEKSEIFDDQFSVERPDGSNFTLKIRSTKLEDSAMYFCASSEAHIGGYTFGSGTRLTVV.

The chain carries TRBV2 and TRBJ2-5; TRBD1 matches 8 bases. V lost 5 bases and J lost 5; bases outside the gene matches: 10. Germline V gene data show CDR1 as SNHLY and CDR2 as FYNNEI. This CDR3 region has 15 residues. The CDR3 DNA follows: TGTGCCAGCAGTCTACAGGGGGATTCCGCGGAGACCCAGTACTTC. This sequence encodes CASSLQGDSAETQYF.

The chain links TRBV19 to TRBJ1-1; D might be TRBD1 (6 bases). Trimming took 5 bases from V and 4 from J, leaving 11 bases between them. The CDR3 extends over 13 amino acids. CDR1 LNHDA and CDR2 SQIVND come from the germline V gene (reference sequence). The CDR3 DNA follows: TGTGCCAGTAGTCCCCGGGGGCTCACTGAAGCTTTCTTT. Amino acid sequence: CASSPRGLTEAFF.

V and J are TRBV14 and TRBJ2-5, with D maybe TRBD2 (6 bases). The CDR3 totals 16 residues. V was shortened by 0 bases and J by 5 bases, with 16 bases between the two germline ends. Germline values: CDR1 SGHDN, CDR2 FVKESK. The CDR3, as DNA: TGTGCCAGCAGCCAAGATTATAGGAGGGTAGGGGAGACCCAGTACTTC. Its translation: CASSQDYRRVGETQYF.

The chain carries TRBV5-4 and TRBJ2-7; D is possibly TRBD2 (7 bases). V was pared by 4 bases and J by 2 bases, with 16 bases between. Per germline, CDR1 SGHNT and CDR2 YYREEE (reference sequence). The CDR3 totals 15 residues. This CDR3 reads CASSPRGGNTYEQYF. The CDR3 nucleotides are TGTGCCAGCAGCCCCCGCGGGGGCAACACCTACGAGCAGTACTTC. Combining the CDR3 with reference TRBV5-4 and TRBJ2-7 gives the whole variable domain ETGVTQSPTHLIKTRGQQVTLRCSSQSGHNTVSWYQQALGQGPQFIFQYYREEENGRGNFPPRFSGLQFPNYSSELNVNALELDDSALYLCASSPRGGNTYEQYFGPGTRLTVT.

The CDR3 is CASSPGASYGYTF. CDR3 nucleotide sequence: TGTGCCAGTAGCCCCGGGGCTTCCTATGGCTACACCTTC. The chain carries TRBV19 and TRBJ1-2, with a tentative D call TRBD1 (5 bases). V was cut by 6 bases and J by 4 bases, with 12 bases left in between. The CDR3 is made up of 13 amino acids. Germline V gene data show CDR1 as LNHDA and CDR2 as SQIVND (reference sequence).

This chain links TRBV2 with TRBJ2-5; 8 bases match TRBD2. Germline loops: CDR1 SNHLY, CDR2 FYNNEI. With 4 bases clipped from V and 5 bases from J, the junction kept 6 bases outside the gene matches. The CDR3 contains 14 residues. The CDR3 reads CASSGVAGWETQYF. In DNA, the CDR3 is TGTGCCAGCAGTGGCGTAGCGGGATGGGAGACCCAGTACTTC.

The V call is TRBV21-1, the J call TRBJ2-7; the tabulated D call, TRBD2, remains unverified against the DNA. TRBV21-1 is shown as a pseudogene. The length of the CDR3 is 14 residues. The CDR3 DNA sequence: TGTGCCAGCAGCAAAGCCGGGACTATCTACGAGCAGTACGTC. It codes for CASSKAGTIYEQYV.

The chain couples TRBV12-3 or TRBV12-4 to TRBJ1-1; no clear D gene. V lost 4 bases, J lost 3 bases, and 9 bases lay in between. The CDR3 runs to 13 residues. In nucleotides, the CDR3 is TGTGCCAGCAGTTCACAGCTTTACACTGAAGCTTTCTTT. Translation gives CASSSQLYTEAFF.

This chain links TRBV5-6 with TRBJ1-3; 12 bases are a match to TRBD1. Germline CDR1 and CDR2: SGHDT and YYEEEE. The CDR3 extends over 17 amino acids. Unmatched junction bases numbered 9, after V lost 4 bases and J lost 4 bases. For the CDR3, the DNA is TGTGCCAGCAGCGGGGGACAGGGGGCTAACCTGGGAAACACCATATATTTT. Its translation is CASSGGQGANLGNTIYF.

The CDR3: CASRRQGDTEAFF. The CDR3 bases are TGTGCCAGCAGACGACAGGGTGACACTGAAGCTTTCTTT. The genes are TRBV7-2 and TRBJ1-1, with 7 nucleotides matching TRBD1. V lost 6 bases, J lost 3 bases, and 4 bases stayed unmatched. The germline V gene has CDR1 SGHTA and CDR2 FQGNSA. This CDR3 comprises 13 residues.

The J gene is TRBJ1-4, the V gene TRBV18; D may be TRBD1 (5 bases). CDR1 is KGHSH and CDR2 is LQKENI in the germline V gene. This CDR3 region has 15 residues. Trimming shortened V by 3 bases and J by 4 bases, and 12 bases separated the two germline ends. The CDR3 bases are TGTGCCAGCTCACCCGGGACTGACTATAATGAAAAACTGTTTTTT. Its translation is CASSPGTDYNEKLFF.

Judged by abundance, this clone is medium-sized. The chain employs TRBV19 and TRBJ1-1; TRBD1 is a possible D gene (5 bases). The CDR3 totals 14 residues. The germline V gene encodes CDR1 LNHDA and CDR2 SQIVND (reference sequence). Between the trimmed V and J ends, which lost 6 bases and 5 bases, there was a span of 16 bases. This CDR3 reads CASSQRGVGTEAFF. Here the CDR3 DNA reads TGTGCCAGTAGCCAACGAGGGGTGGGTACTGAAGCTTTCTTT.

The chain couples TRBV7-2 to TRBJ2-7, with D tentatively TRBD1 or TRBD2 (5 bases each). CDR1 and CDR2 (germline): SGHTA, FQGNSA. The CDR3 contains 15 residues. Trimming cost V 5 bases and J 5 bases, with 19 bases left between them. In DNA, the CDR3 is TGTGCCAGCAGCCCTAACGCCTGGGGGTTCGACGAGCAGTACGTC. It translates to CASSPNAWGFDEQYV.